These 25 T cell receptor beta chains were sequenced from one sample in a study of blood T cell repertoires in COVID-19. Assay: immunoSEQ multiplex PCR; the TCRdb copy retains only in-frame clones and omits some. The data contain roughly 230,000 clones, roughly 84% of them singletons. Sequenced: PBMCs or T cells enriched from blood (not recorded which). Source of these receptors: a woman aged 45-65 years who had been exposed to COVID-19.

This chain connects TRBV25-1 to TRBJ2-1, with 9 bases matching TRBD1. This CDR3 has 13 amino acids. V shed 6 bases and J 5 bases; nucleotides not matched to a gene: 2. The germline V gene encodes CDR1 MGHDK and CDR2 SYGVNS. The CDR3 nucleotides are TGTGCCAGCAGGGGACAGGGCAACAATGAGCAGTTCTTC. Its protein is CASRGQGNNEQFF.

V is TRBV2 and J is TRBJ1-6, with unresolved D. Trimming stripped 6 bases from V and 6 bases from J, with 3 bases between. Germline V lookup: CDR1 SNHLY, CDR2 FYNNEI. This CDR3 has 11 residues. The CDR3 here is CASSFNSPLHF. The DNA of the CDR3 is TGTGCCAGCAGCTTTAATTCACCCCTCCACTTT.

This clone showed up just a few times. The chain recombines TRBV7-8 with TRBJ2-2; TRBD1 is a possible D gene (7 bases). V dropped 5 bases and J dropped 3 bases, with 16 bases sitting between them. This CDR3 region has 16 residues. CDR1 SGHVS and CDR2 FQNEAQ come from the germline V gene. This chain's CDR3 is CASSPGGTVYTGELFF. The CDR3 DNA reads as TGTGCCAGCAGCCCTGGCGGGACAGTGTACACCGGGGAGCTGTTTTTT.

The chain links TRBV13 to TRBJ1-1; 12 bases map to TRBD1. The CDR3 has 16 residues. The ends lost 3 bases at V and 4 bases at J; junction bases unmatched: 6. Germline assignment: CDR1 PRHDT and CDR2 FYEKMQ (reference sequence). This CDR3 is CASSLLGTGGRTEAFF. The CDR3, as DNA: TGTGCCAGCAGCTTGCTTGGGACAGGGGGCCGCACTGAAGCTTTCTTT.

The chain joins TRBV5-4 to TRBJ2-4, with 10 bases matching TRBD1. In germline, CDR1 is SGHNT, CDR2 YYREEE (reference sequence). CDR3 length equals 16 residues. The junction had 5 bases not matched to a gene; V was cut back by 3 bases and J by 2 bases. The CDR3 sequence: CASSSDRGKTKNIQYF. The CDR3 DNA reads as TGTGCCAGCAGCTCGGACAGGGGGAAAACCAAAAACATTCAGTACTTC.

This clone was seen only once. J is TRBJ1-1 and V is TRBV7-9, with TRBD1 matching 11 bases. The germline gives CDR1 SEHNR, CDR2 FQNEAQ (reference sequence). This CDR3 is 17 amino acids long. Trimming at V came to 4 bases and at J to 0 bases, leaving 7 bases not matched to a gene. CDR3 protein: CASSSGTGGIMNTEAFF. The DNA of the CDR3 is TGTGCCAGCAGCTCAGGGACAGGGGGTATCATGAACACTGAAGCTTTCTTT.

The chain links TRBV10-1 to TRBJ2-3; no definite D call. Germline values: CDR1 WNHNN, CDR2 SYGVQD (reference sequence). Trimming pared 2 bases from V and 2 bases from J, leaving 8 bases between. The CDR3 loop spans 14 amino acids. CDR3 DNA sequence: TGCGCCAGCAGTGAGGGAGCTTACACAGATACGCAGTATTTT. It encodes CASSEGAYTDTQYF.

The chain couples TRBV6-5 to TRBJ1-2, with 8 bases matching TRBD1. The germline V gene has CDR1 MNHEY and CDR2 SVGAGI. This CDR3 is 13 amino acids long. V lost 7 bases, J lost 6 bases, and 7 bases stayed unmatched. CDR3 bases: TGTGCCAGCATTGGCAGGGGGCAGAATGGCTACACCTTC. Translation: CASIGRGQNGYTF.

CDR3 in DNA: TGTGCCAGTAGTGGATTAACCGGGACAGGGGGTGGCTACACCTTC. It translates to CASSGLTGTGGGYTF. V usage is TRBV19 and J usage is TRBJ1-2; 11 bases match TRBD1. Germline CDR1 and CDR2: LNHDA and SQIVND (reference sequence). CDR3 length: 15 amino acids. The junction had 9 bases not matched to a gene; V was cut back by 5 bases and J by 7 bases.

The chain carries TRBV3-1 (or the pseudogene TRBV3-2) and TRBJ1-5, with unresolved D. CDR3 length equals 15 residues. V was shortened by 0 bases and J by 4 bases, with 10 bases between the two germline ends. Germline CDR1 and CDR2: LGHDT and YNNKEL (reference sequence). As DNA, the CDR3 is TGTGCCAGCAGCCAAGATAGTAAATCTAATCAGCCCCAGCATTTT. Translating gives CASSQDSKSNQPQHF.

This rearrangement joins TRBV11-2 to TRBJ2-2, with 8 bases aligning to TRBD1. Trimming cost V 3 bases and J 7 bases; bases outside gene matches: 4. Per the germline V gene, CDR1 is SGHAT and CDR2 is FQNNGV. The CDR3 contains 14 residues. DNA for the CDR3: TGTGCCAGCAGCTTTCAGGGGGCAAGCGGGGAGCTGTTTTTT. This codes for CASSFQGASGELFF.

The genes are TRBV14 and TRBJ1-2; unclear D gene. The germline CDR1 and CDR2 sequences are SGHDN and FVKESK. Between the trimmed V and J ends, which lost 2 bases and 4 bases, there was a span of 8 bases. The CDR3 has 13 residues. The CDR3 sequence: CASSQRGSYGYTF. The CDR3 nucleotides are TGTGCCAGCAGCCAACGGGGAAGCTATGGCTACACCTTC.

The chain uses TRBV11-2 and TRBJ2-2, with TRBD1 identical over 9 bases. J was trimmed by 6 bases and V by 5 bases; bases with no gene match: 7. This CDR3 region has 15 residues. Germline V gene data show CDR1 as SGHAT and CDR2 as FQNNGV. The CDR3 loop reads CASSPRDRVSGELFF. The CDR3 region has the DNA TGTGCCAGCAGCCCCCGGGACAGGGTGTCCGGGGAGCTGTTTTTT. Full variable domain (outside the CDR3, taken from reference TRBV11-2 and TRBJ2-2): EAGVAQSPRYKIIEKRQSVAFWCNPISGHATLYWYQQILGQGPKLLIQFQNNGVVDDSQLPKDRFSAERLKGVDSTLKIQPAKLEDSAVYLCASSPRDRVSGELFFGEGSRLTVL.

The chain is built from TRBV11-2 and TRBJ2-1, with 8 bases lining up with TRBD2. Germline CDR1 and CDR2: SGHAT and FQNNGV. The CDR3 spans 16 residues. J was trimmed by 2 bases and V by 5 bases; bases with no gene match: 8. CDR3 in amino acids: CASSLGASGPYNEQFF. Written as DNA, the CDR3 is TGTGCCAGCAGCCTAGGGGCTAGCGGGCCCTACAATGAGCAGTTCTTC.

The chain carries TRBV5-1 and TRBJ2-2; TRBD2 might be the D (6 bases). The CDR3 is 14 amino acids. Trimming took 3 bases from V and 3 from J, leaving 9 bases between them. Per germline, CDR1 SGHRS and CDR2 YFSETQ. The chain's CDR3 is CASSWGEDTGELFF. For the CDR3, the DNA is TGCGCCAGCAGCTGGGGGGAAGACACCGGGGAGCTGTTTTTT.

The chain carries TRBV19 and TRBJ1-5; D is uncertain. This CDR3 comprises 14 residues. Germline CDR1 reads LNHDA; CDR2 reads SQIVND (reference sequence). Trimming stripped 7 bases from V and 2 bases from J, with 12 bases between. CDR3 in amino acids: CASNLRYGNQPQHF. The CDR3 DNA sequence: TGTGCCAGTAATCTGAGGTACGGCAATCAGCCCCAGCATTTT.

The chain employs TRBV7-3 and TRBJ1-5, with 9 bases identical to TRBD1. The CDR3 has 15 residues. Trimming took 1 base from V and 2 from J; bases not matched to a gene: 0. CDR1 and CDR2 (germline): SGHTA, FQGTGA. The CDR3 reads CASSLRDRGNQPQHF. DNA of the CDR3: TGTGCCAGCAGCTTAAGGGACAGGGGCAATCAGCCCCAGCATTTT.

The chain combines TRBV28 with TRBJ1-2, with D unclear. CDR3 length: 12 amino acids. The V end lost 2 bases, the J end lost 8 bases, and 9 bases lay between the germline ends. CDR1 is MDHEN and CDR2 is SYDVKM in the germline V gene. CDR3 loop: CASSLEGWGYTF. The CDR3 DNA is TGTGCCAGCAGTTTAGAGGGATGGGGCTACACCTTC.

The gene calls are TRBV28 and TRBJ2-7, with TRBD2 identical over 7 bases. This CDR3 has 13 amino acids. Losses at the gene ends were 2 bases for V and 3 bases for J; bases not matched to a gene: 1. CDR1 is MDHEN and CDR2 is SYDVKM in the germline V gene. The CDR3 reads CASSLGRVYEQYF. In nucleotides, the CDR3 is TGTGCCAGCAGTTTAGGGAGGGTCTACGAGCAGTACTTC. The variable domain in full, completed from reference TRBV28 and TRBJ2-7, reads DVKVTQSSRYLVKRTGEKVFLECVQDMDHENMFWYRQDPGLGLRLIYFSYDVKMKEKGDIPEGYSVSREKKERFSLILESASTNQTSMYLCASSLGRVYEQYFGPGTRLTVT.

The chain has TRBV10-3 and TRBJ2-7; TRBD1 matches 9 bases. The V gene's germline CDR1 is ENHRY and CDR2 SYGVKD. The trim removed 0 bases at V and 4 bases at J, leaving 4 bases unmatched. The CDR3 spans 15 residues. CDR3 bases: TGTGCCATCAGTGAGTCCGGGACAGGGTCTTACGAGCAGTACTTC. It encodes CAISESGTGSYEQYF.

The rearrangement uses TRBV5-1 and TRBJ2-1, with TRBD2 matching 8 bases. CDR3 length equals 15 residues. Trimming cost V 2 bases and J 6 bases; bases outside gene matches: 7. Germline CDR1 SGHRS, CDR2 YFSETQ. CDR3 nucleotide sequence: TGCGCCAGCAGCTTTAGCGGGGATTTTGGCAATGAGCAGTTCTTC. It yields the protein CASSFSGDFGNEQFF.

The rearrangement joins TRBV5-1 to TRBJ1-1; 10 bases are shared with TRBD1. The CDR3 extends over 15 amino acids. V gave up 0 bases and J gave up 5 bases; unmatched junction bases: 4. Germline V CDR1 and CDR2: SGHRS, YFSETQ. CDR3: CASSLERTGGTEAFF. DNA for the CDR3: TGCGCCAGCAGCTTGGAAAGGACAGGGGGGACTGAAGCTTTCTTT.

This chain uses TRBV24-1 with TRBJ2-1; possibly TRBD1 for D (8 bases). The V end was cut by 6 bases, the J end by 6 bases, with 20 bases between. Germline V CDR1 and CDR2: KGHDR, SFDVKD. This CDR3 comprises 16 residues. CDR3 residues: CATSPTGGGGVNEQFF. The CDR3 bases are TGTGCCACCAGTCCCACAGGGGGGGGAGGGGTCAATGAGCAGTTCTTC.

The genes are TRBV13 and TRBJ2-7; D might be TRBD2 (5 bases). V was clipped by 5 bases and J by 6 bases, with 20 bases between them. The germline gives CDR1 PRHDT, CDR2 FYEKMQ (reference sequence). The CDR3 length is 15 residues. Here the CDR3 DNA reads TGTGCCAGCAGCCCCTTACTATTACCGAGGGTCGAGCAGTACTTC. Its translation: CASSPLLLPRVEQYF.

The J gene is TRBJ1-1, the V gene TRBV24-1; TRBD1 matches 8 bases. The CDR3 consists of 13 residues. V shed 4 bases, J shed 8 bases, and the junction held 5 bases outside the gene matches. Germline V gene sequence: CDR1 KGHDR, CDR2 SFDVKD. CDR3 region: CATSDPGQGEAFF. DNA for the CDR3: TGTGCCACCAGTGACCCAGGACAGGGAGAAGCTTTCTTT.